This T cell receptor beta chain originates from a study of T cell repertoires in cytomegalovirus infection. Background on the study: Public TCR beta signature analysis indicated the presence of both CMV infection and matching HLA type. Broader study findings: Ex vivo, HLA-C-restricted CMV-specific TCR beta clonotypes prevailed over the rest of the response. Accumulated public TCR beta family frequency recognized individuals carrying CMV together with the relevant HLA.

There are many counts of this clonotype. The target antigen is unknown. The CDR3 covers 18 residues. Germline assignment: CDR1 SGHTA and CDR2 FQGNSA. With 3 bases clipped from V and 0 bases from J, the junction kept 10 bases outside the gene matches. One entry per CDR3 protein results from TCRdb running MiXCR on the reads. Here the sample spans more than 140,000 distinct CDR3 sequences, approximately 5.9% being singletons. This clonotype was obtained from a human donor in good health (CMV status not recorded). Some clones in this sample may be carry-over from other donors' samples. The J gene is TRBJ2-3, the V gene TRBV7-2; 9 nucleotides align to TRBD2. Sequencing was carried out using PBMCs. CDR3 sequence: CASSFTRGGYRSTDTQYF. The CDR3 DNA reads as TGTGCCAGCAGCTTTACGCGGGGGGGTTACCGAAGCACAGATACGCAGTATTTT. Together with reference TRBV7-2 and TRBJ2-3, the CDR3 gives the full variable domain: GAGVSQSPSNKVTEKGKDVELRCDPISGHTALYWYRQSLGQGLEFLIYFQGNSAPDKSGLPSDRFSAERTGGSVSTLTIQRTQQEDSAVYLCASSFTRGGYRSTDTQYFGPGTRLTVL.